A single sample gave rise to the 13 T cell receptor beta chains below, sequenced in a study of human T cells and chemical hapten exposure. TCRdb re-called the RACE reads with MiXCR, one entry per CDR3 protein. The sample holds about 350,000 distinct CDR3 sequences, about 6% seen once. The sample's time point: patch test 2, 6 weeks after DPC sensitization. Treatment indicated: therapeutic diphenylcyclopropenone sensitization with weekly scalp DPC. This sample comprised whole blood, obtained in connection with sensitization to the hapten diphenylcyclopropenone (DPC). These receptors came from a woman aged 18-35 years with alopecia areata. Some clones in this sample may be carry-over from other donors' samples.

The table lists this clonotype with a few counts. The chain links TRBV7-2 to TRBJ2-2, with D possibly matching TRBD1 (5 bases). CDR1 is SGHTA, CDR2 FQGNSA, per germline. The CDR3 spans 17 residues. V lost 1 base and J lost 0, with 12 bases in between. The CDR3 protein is CASSLGAGWPNTGELFF. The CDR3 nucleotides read TGTGCCAGCAGCTTAGGAGCAGGGTGGCCGAACACCGGGGAGCTGTTTTTT.

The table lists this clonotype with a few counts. The CDR3 sequence: CASGGSSTDTQYF. DNA of the CDR3: TGTGCCAGCGGAGGGTCTAGCACAGATACGCAGTATTTT. This sequence joins TRBV5-4 and TRBJ2-3; D might be TRBD2 (6 bases). Trimming took 7 bases from V and 0 from J, leaving 9 bases between them. CDR1 is SGHNT and CDR2 is YYREEE in the germline V gene (reference sequence). This CDR3 has 13 residues. Based on the CDR3 plus reference TRBV5-4 and TRBJ2-3, the full variable domain is ETGVTQSPTHLIKTRGQQVTLRCSSQSGHNTVSWYQQALGQGPQFIFQYYREEENGRGNFPPRFSGLQFPNYSSELNVNALELDDSALYLCASGGSSTDTQYFGPGTRLTVL.

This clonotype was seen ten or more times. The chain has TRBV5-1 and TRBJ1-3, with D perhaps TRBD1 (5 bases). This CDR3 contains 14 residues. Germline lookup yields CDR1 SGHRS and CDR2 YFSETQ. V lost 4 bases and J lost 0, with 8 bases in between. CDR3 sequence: CASSEGTSGNTIYF. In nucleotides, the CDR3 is TGCGCCAGCAGCGAAGGGACCTCTGGAAACACCATATATTTT.

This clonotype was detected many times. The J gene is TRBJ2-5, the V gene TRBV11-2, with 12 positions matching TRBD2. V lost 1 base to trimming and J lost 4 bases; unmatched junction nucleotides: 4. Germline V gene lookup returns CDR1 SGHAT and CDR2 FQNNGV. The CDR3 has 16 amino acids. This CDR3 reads CASSLGGLAGRETQYF. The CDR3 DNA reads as TGTGCCAGCAGCTTAGGAGGACTAGCGGGGCGAGAGACCCAGTACTTC.

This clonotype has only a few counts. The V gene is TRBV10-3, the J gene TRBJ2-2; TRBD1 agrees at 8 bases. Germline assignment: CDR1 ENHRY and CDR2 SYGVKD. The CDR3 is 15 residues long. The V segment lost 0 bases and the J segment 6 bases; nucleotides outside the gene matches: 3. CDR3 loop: CAISESGQGAGELFF. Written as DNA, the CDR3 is TGTGCCATCAGTGAGTCTGGACAGGGCGCCGGGGAGCTGTTTTTT.

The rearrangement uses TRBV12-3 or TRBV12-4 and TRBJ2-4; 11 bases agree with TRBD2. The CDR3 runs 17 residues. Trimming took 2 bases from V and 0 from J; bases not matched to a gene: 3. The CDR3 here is CASSLPSGGLAKNIQYF. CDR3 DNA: TGTGCCAGCAGTTTACCTAGCGGGGGGTTAGCCAAAAACATTCAGTACTTC.

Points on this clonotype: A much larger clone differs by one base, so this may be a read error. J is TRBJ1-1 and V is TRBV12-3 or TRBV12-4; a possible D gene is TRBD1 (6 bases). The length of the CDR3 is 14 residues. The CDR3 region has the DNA TGTGCCAGCAGTCCGCAGGGGACGAACACTGGAGCTTTCTTT. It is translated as CASSPQGTNTGAFF.

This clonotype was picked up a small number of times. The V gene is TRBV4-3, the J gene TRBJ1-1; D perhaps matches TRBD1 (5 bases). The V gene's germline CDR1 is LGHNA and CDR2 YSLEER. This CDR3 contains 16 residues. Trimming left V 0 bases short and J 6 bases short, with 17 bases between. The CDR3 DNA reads TGCGCCAGCAGCCAAGATGGGGCAGGGAAGTTCTCTGAAGCTTTCTTT. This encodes CASSQDGAGKFSEAFF.

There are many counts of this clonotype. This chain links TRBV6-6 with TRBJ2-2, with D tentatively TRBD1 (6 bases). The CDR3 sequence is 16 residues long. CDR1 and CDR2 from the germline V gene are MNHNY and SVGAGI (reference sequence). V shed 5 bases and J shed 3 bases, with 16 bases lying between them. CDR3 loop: CASSQTGQPYTGELFF. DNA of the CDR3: TGTGCCAGCAGTCAAACCGGACAGCCTTACACCGGGGAGCTGTTTTTT.

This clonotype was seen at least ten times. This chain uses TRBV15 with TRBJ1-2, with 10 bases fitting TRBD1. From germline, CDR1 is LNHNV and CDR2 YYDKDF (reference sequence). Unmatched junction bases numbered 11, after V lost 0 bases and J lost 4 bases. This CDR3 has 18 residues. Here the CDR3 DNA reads TGTGCCACCAGCAGAGATCAAGCGCTGGACAGGGGGACCTATGGCTACACCTTC. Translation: CATSRDQALDRGTYGYTF.

CDR3 sequence: CAISESVGTDTQYF. CDR3 DNA sequence: TGTGCCATCAGTGAGTCGGTCGGCACAGATACGCAGTATTTT. The V and J genes are TRBV10-3 and TRBJ2-3, with no clear D. V dropped 0 bases and J dropped 1 base, with 5 bases sitting between them. CDR1 ENHRY and CDR2 SYGVKD come from the germline V gene. CDR3 length: 14 amino acids.

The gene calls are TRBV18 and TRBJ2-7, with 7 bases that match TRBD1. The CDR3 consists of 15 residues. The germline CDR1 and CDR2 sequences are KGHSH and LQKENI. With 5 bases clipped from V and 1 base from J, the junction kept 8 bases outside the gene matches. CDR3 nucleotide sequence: TGTGCCAGCTCAGCGACGGGACAGCGTTCCTACGAGCAGTACTTC. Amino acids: CASSATGQRSYEQYF.

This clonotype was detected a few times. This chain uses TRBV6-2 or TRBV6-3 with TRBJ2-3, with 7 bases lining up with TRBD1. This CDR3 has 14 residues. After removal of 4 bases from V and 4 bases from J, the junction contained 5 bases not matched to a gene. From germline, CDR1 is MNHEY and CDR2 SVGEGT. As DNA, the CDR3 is TGTGCCAGCAGTTCTAGGGGGCGCCCAGATACGCAGTATTTT. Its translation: CASSSRGRPDTQYF.